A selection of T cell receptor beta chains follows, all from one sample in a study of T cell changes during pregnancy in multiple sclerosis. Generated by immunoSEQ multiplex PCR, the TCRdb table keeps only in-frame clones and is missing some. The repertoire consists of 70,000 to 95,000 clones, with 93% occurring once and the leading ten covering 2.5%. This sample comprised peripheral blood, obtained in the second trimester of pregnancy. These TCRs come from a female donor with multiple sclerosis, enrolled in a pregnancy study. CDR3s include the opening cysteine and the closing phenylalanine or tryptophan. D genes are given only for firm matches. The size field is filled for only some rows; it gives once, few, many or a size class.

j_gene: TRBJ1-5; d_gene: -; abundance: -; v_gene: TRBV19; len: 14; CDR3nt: TGTGCCAGTAGTACCCAGGCCATGGATCAGCCCCAGCATTTT; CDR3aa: CASSTQAMDQPQHF
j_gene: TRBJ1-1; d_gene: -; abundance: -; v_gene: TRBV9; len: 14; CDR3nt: TGTGCCAGCAGCGTAGATGGGGGGGGGACTGAAGCTTTCTTT; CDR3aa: CASSVDGGGTEAFF
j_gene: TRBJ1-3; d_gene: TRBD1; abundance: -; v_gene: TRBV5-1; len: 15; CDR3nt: TGCGCCAGCAGCTTGGCCGGACAGGGCGGTAACACCATATATTTT; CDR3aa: CASSLAGQGGNTIYF
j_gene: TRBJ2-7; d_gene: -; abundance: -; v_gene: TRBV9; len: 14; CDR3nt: TGTGCCAGCAGCGTAGCCCCCCAGGCCTACGAGCAGTACTTC; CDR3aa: CASSVAPQAYEQYF
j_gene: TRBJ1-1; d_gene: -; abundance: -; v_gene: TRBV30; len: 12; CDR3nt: TGTGCCTGCGGACAGTCCAACACTGAAGCTTTCTTT; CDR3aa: CACGQSNTEAFF
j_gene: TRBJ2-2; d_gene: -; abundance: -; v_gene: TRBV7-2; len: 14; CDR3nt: TGTGCCAGCAGCTTAAGGGGGTCTACCGGGGAGCTGTTTTTT; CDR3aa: CASSLRGSTGELFF
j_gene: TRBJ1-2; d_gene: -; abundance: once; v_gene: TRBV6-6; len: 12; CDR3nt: TGTGCCAGCAGTCCCGCGGGCTATGGCTACACCTTC; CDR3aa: CASSPAGYGYTF
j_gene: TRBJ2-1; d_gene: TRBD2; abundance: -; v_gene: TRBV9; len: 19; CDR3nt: TGTGCCAGCAGCGTAGGGGAGCTTGGACTAGCGGGGGCCTACAATGAGCAGTTCTTC; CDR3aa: CASSVGELGLAGAYNEQFF
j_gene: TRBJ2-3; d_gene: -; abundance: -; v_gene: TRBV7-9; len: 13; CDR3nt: TGTGCCAGCATTGGCAGGGTGGCAGATACGCAGTATTTT; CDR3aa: CASIGRVADTQYF
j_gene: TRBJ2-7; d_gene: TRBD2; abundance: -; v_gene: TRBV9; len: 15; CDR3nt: TGTGCCAGCAGCGTCGGGACTAGCGCCAAATACGAGCAGTACTTC; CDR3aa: CASSVGTSAKYEQYF
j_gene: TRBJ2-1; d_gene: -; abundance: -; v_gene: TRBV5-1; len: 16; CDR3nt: TGCGCCAGCAGCTTGGGGTCTAGCAGCTTCTACAATGAGCAGTTCTTC; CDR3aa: CASSLGSSSFYNEQFF
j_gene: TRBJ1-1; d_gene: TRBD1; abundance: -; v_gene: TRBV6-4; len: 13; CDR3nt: TGTGCCAGCAGTGACTCGGACAGGGGCGAAGCTTTCTTT; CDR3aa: CASSDSDRGEAFF
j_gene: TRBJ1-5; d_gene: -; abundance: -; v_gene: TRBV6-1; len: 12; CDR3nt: TGTGCCAGCTCGAGGGGGGGACAGCCCCAGCATTTT; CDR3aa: CASSRGGQPQHF
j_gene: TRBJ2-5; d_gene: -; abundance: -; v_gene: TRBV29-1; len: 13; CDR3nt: TGCAGCGTCGGCGGGACTGCACAAGGGACCCAGTACTTC; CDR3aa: CSVGGTAQGTQYF
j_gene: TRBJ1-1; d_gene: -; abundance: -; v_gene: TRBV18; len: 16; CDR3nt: TGTGCCAGCTCCACAAAGGTAGGCCTAGGGGACACTGAAGCTTTCTTT; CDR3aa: CASSTKVGLGDTEAFF
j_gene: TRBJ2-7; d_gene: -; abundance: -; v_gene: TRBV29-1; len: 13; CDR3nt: TGCAGCGTTGATACAGGGCTATCCTACGAGCAGTACTTC; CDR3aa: CSVDTGLSYEQYF
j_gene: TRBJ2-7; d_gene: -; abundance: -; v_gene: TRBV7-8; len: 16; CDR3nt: TGTGCCAGCAGCTTGATGGGCCGGCGGGGAACCTACGAGCAGTACTTC; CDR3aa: CASSLMGRRGTYEQYF
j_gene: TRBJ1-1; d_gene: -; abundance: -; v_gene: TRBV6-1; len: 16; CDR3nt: TGTGCCAGCAGTGCCCTACAGGGACTAATGAACACTGAAGCTTTCTTT; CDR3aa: CASSALQGLMNTEAFF
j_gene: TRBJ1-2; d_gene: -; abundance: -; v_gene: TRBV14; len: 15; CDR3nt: TGTGCCAGCAGCCAAGAGGCGGGCGTTTCCTATGGCTACACCTTC; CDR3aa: CASSQEAGVSYGYTF
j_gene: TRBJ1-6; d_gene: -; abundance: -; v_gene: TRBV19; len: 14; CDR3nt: TGTGCCAGTAGCCTCTGGCTAGAAGATTCACCCCTCCACTTT; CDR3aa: CASSLWLEDSPLHF
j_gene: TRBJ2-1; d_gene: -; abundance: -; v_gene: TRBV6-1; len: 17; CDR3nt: TGTGCCAGCAGTGAAGCGCGACCGGGACTGGAATACAATGAGCAGTTCTTC; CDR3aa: CASSEARPGLEYNEQFF
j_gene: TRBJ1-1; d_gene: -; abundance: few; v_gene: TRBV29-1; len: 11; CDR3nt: TGCAGCGTTGATCGGAACACTGAAGCTTTCTTT; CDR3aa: CSVDRNTEAFF
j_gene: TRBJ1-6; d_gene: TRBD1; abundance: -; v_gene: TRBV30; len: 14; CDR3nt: TGTGCCTGGTCGACAGGGTTGGGAAATTCACCCCTCCACTTT; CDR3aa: CAWSTGLGNSPLHF
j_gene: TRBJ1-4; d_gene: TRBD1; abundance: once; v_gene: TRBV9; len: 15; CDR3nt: TGTGCCAGCAGCGCCCACAGGGGGGTTGGTGAAAAACTGTTTTTT; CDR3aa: CASSAHRGVGEKLFF
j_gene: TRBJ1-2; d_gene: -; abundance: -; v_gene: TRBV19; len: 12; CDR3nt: TGTGCCAGCACCAGGACAGCCTATGGCTACACCTTC; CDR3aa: CASTRTAYGYTF
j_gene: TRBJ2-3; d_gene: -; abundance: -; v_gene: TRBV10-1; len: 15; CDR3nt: TGCGCCAGCAGTGAGTGGCGGAAGAACACAGATACGCAGTATTTT; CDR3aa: CASSEWRKNTDTQYF
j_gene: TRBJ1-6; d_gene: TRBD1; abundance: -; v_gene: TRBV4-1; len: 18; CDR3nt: TGCGCCAGCAGCGTCGACAGGGCTCAATCCTCCTATAATTCACCCCTCCACTTT; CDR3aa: CASSVDRAQSSYNSPLHF
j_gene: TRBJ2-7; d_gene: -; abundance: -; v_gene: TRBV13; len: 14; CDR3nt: TGTGCCAGCAGCTTATCAGGGATCGTCTACGAGCAGTACTTC; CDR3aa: CASSLSGIVYEQYF
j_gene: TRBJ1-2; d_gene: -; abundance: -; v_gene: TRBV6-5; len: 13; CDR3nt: TGTGCCAGCAGCCCCGACAGCCACTATGGCTACACCTTC; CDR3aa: CASSPDSHYGYTF
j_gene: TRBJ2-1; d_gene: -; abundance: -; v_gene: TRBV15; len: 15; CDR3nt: TGTGCCACCAGCAGATTTCAGGGCACGGAGAGTGAGCAGTTCTTC; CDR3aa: CATSRFQGTESEQFF
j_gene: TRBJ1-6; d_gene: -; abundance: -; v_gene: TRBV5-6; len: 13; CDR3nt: TGTGCCAGCGCAGGGCAGGATAATTCACCCCTCCACTTT; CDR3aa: CASAGQDNSPLHF
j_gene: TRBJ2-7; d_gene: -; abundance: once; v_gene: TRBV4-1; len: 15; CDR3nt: TGCGCCAGCAGCCAAGATGTTCTTGGAGGTTCCGAGCAGTACTTC; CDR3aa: CASSQDVLGGSEQYF
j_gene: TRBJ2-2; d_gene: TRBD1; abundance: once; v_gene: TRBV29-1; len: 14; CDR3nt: TGCAGCGTTGGGCAGGGGGCGGACTCCGGGGAGCTGTTTTTT; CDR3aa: CSVGQGADSGELFF